This entry lists 16 T cell receptor beta chains sequenced from one sample in a study of early T cells in non-severe SARS-CoV-2 infection. A single record per CDR3 protein comes from TCRdb applying MiXCR to the 5' RACE reads. Of more than 75,000 distinct CDR3 sequences detected, roughly 15% appear once; the ten largest clones hold around 5.8%. Sequenced: whole blood. The receptors derive from an adult who was a healthcare worker with PCR-confirmed SARS-CoV-2 infection or an uninfected control (not recorded which).

This clonotype appeared many times. The chain joins TRBV13 to TRBJ2-2, with 9 bases lining up with TRBD1. V trimming: 5 bases; J trimming: 4 bases; junction bases outside the gene matches: 5. The germline gives CDR1 PRHDT, CDR2 FYEKMQ (reference sequence). This CDR3 comprises 15 residues. CDR3 nucleotide sequence: TGTGCCAGCAGCCCCGGGACAGGGTTCACCGGGGAGCTGTTTTTT. This codes for CASSPGTGFTGELFF. Based on the CDR3 plus reference TRBV13 and TRBJ2-2, the full variable domain is AAGVIQSPRHLIKEKRETATLKCYPIPRHDTVYWYQQGPGQDPQFLISFYEKMQSDKGSIPDRFSAQQFSDYHSELNMSSLELGDSALYFCASSPGTGFTGELFFGEGSRLTVL.

The chain joins TRBV10-3 to TRBJ1-2; a possible D gene is TRBD1 (6 bases). CDR1 is ENHRY and CDR2 is SYGVKD in the germline V gene. The CDR3 spans 19 residues. Trimming took off 0 bases at V and 0 bases at J, with 20 bases between the two ends. The CDR3 DNA follows: TGTGCCATCAGTGAGTCAAAGGACAGAAGTTATGAAGCTAACTATGGCTACACCTTC. It encodes CAISESKDRSYEANYGYTF.

This clonotype was seen many times. The chain recombines TRBV10-3 with TRBJ2-3, with D maybe TRBD1 (5 bases). Trimming stripped 2 bases from V and 2 bases from J, with 11 bases between. There are 15 residues in the CDR3. CDR1 ENHRY and CDR2 SYGVKD come from the germline V gene. The CDR3 sequence is CAISEAGLTTDTQYF. Here the CDR3 DNA reads TGTGCCATCAGTGAGGCAGGGCTCACCACAGATACGCAGTATTTT.

The V call is TRBV7-9, the J call TRBJ2-1; the match to TRBD2 covers 8 bases. The CDR3 consists of 14 residues. Germline trimming cut 5 bases from V and 6 bases from J; bases unmatched to any gene: 6. Germline assignment: CDR1 SEHNR and CDR2 FQNEAQ (reference sequence). The CDR3: CASSPGTSSNEQFF. In DNA, the CDR3 is TGTGCCAGCAGCCCCGGGACTAGTAGCAATGAGCAGTTCTTC.

A note on this clonotype: Germline is not matched at one junction end, which may reflect a read error. This chain joins TRBV7-9 and TRBJ2-7, with 7 bases identical to TRBD1. The CDR3 spans 13 residues. The germline CDR1 and CDR2 sequences are SEHNR and FQNEAQ (reference sequence). Here the CDR3 DNA reads TGTGTCAGCAGCCCCCGGGACAGCTACGAGCAGTACTTC. It translates to CVSSPRDSYEQYF.

This clonotype was picked up a small number of times. The chain links TRBV4-1 to TRBJ2-7, with D perhaps TRBD1 or TRBD2 (5 bases each). V lost 0 bases, J lost 5 bases, and 11 bases lay in between. CDR1 MGHRA and CDR2 YSYEKL come from the germline V gene. CDR3 size: 14 residues. The DNA for the CDR3 is TGCGCCAGCAGCCAAGAAGAGGGGAGCGACGAGCAGTACTTC. Translation gives CASSQEEGSDEQYF.

This clonotype appeared a few times. V and J are TRBV10-1 and TRBJ2-1; the match to TRBD1 covers 11 bases. This CDR3 is built from 15 residues. Trimming removed 6 bases from V and 5 bases from J; junction bases left unmatched: 6. Germline V lookup: CDR1 WNHNN, CDR2 SYGVQD (reference sequence). CDR3 in amino acids: CASRADRGRDNEQFF. For the CDR3, the DNA is TGCGCCAGCAGGGCGGACAGGGGGCGAGACAATGAGCAGTTCTTC.

The chain uses TRBV3-1 and TRBJ2-7; perhaps TRBD1 as D (6 bases). Germline V gene sequence: CDR1 LGHDT, CDR2 YNNKEL (reference sequence). Trimming took 3 bases from V and 3 from J, leaving 12 bases between them. CDR3 length equals 14 residues. The CDR3 DNA reads TGTGCCAGCAGCCACCCCGGACAGATCTACGAGCAGTACTTC. This translates into CASSHPGQIYEQYF.

At least ten counts were recorded for this clonotype. The chain has TRBV20-1 and TRBJ2-5; D gene unclear. Trimming stripped 6 bases from V and 4 bases from J, with 12 bases between. The CDR3 is 12 residues long. The V gene's germline CDR1 is DFQATT and CDR2 SNEGSKA (reference sequence). The CDR3 nucleotides are TGCAGTGCCCAGGTCTGGGGAGAGACCCAGTACTTC. Translation: CSAQVWGETQYF.

The rearrangement joins TRBV5-1 to TRBJ1-1; a weak D match, TRBD1 (6 bases). CDR1 SGHRS and CDR2 YFSETQ come from the germline V gene. The CDR3 covers 13 residues. Trimming took 4 bases from V and 0 from J, leaving 7 bases between them. CDR3 region: CASSRDMNTEAFF. The CDR3 DNA reads TGCGCCAGCAGCAGGGACATGAACACTGAAGCTTTCTTT.

This clonotype was detected many times. This chain joins TRBV7-2 and TRBJ1-1; D remains ambiguous. The germline gives CDR1 SGHTA, CDR2 FQGNSA. The CDR3 is made up of 13 amino acids. V was cut by 1 base and J by 1 base, with 4 bases left in between. In DNA, the CDR3 is TGTGCCAGCAGCTTAGAACAGAACACTGAAGCTTTCTTT. This gives the protein CASSLEQNTEAFF.

V gene TRBV18 combines with J gene TRBJ1-1; D is uncertain. The CDR3 spans 14 residues. V was pared by 1 base and J by 0 bases, with 6 bases between. The germline V gene encodes CDR1 KGHSH and CDR2 LQKENI. The CDR3 sequence: CASSPLGMNTEAFF. CDR3 bases: TGTGCCAGCTCACCACTTGGCATGAACACTGAAGCTTTCTTT.

This clonotype was found a few times. The J gene is TRBJ1-5, the V gene TRBV4-3, with 7 positions matching TRBD1. CDR3 length equals 15 residues. Germline V gene sequence: CDR1 LGHNA, CDR2 YSLEER. The trim removed 3 bases at V and 1 base at J, leaving 3 bases unmatched. The CDR3 protein is CASSHRQGSNQPQHF. The CDR3 DNA sequence: TGCGCCAGCAGCCACCGACAGGGAAGCAATCAGCCCCAGCATTTT.

The genes are TRBV20-1 and TRBJ1-5; TRBD1 matches 7 bases. Per the germline V gene, CDR1 is DFQATT and CDR2 is SNEGSKA (reference sequence). The CDR3 runs 14 residues. V dropped 3 bases and J dropped 2; count of bases not matched to a gene: 4. This CDR3 reads CSASGRGGNQPQHF. In nucleotides, the CDR3 is TGCAGTGCTAGTGGCAGGGGGGGCAATCAGCCCCAGCATTTT.

About this clonotype itself: At one end, the junction sequence differs from germline, possibly due to a read error. V gene TRBV7-2 combines with J gene TRBJ2-1; D is perhaps TRBD2 (6 bases). CDR1 is SGHTA and CDR2 is FQGNSA in the germline V gene. This CDR3 spans 16 amino acids. The DNA for the CDR3 is TGTGTCAGCAGCCCACGGGTACTAGCCCCCTACAATGAGCAGTTCTTC. Translated, it gives CVSSPRVLAPYNEQFF.

The CDR3 DNA reads as TGCAGCGTTGAAGATTGGTCCCAGCTAAGCACAGATACGCAGTATTTT. The encoded protein is CSVEDWSQLSTDTQYF. The V call is TRBV29-1, the J call TRBJ2-3; the D is unclear. The CDR3 is made up of 16 amino acids. The germline CDR1 and CDR2 sequences are SQVTM and ANQGSEA. V was pared by 0 bases and J by 0 bases, with 13 bases between.